This TCR beta chain appears in the sequencing data of a study of control samples from healthy donors and cancer patients. The data were produced by immunoSEQ multiplex PCR, yet TCRdb's version contains in-frame clones alone and is incomplete. The sample contains about 55,000 clones, about 96% of which appear only once. Trimming took off 4 bases at V and 6 bases at J, with 16 bases between the two ends. Germline V CDR1 and CDR2: MNHEY, SMNVEV (reference sequence). This CDR3 comprises 15 residues. This sequence originates from a woman between 18 and 29 years old in good health. The sample consisted of blood. The chain joins TRBV27 to TRBJ2-1; D uncertain. The CDR3, as DNA: TGTGCCAGCAGTTCCTTAGGTTCCGGTAGCAATGAGCAGTTCTTC. It codes for CASSSLGSGSNEQFF.